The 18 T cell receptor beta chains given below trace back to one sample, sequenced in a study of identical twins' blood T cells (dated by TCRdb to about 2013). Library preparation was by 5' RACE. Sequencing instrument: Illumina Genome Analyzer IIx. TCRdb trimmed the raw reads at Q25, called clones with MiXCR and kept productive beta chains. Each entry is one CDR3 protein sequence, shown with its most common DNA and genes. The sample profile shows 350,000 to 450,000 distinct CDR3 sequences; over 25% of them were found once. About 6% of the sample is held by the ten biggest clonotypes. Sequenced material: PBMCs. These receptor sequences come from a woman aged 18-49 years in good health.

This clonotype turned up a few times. CDR3 protein: CASSLAAHTEAFF. The CDR3, as DNA: TGTGCCAGCAGCTTAGCGGCCCACACTGAAGCTTTCTTT. The chain has TRBV7-9 and TRBJ1-1; D not resolved. CDR1 SEHNR and CDR2 FQNEAQ come from the germline V gene (reference sequence). This CDR3 has 13 residues. Deletions cut 0 bases from V and 3 bases from J, with 5 bases between.

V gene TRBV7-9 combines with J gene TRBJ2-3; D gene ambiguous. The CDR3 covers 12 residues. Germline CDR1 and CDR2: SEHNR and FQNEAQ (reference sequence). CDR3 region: CVAGPSTDTQYF. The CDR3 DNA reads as TGTGTTGCCGGCCCTAGCACAGATACGCAGTATTTT.

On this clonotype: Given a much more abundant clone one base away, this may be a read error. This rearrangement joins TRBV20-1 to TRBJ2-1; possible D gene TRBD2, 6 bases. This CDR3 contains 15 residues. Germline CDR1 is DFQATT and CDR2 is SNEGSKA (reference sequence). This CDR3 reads CSAPALASTYNEQLF. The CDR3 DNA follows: TGCAGTGCGCCTGCCCTAGCGAGTACTTACAATGAGCAGCTCTTC.

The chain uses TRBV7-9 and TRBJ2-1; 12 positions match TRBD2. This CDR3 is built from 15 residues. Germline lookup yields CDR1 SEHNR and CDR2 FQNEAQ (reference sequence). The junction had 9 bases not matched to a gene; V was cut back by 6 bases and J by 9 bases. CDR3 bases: TGTGCCAGCAGTCAGACTAGCGGGAGATCGGGTGAGCAGTTCTTC. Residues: CASSQTSGRSGEQFF.

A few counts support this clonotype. As DNA, the CDR3 is TGCGCCAGCAGACGACTAGCGGGAATCGATCCCACAGATACGCAGTATTTT. This sequence encodes CASRRLAGIDPTDTQYF. The chain links TRBV10-2 to TRBJ2-3, with 11 nucleotides matching TRBD2. The CDR3 is made up of 17 amino acids. The germline CDR1 and CDR2 sequences are WSHSY and SAAADI. The V and J ends lost 6 bases and 2 bases, in that order; junction bases with no gene match: 10.

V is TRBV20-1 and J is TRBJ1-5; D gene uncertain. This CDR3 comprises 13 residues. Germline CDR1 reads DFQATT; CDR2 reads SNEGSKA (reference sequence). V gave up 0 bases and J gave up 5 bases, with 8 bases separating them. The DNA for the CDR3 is TGCAGTGCTAGAGATATGAGGGATCAGCCCCAGCATTTT. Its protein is CSARDMRDQPQHF.

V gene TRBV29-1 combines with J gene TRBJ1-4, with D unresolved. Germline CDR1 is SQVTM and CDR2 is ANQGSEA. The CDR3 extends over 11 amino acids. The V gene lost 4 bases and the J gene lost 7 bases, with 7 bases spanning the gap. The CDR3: CSVGQSEKLFF. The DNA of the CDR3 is TGCAGCGTTGGCCAGAGTGAAAAACTGTTTTTT.

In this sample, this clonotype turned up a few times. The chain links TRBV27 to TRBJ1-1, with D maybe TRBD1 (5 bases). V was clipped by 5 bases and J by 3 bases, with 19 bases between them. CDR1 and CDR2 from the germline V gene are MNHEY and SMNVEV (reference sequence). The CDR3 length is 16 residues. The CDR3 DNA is TGTGCCAGCAGTCCCCTATGGGACTCTCAGCACACTGAAGCTTTCTTT. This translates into CASSPLWDSQHTEAFF.

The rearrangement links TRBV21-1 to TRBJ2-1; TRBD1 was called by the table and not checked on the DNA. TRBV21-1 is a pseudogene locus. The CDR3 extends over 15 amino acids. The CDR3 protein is CASSVPGTDPNEQFF. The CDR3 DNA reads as TGTGCCAGCAGCGTCCCCGGGACGGACCCCAATGAGCAGTTCTTC.

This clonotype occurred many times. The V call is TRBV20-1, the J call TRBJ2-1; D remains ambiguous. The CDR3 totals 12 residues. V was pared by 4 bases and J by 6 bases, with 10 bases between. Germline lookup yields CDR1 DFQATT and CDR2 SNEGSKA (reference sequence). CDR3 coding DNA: TGCAGTGCTACCAGATCCGGCAATGAGCAGTTCTTC. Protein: CSATRSGNEQFF.

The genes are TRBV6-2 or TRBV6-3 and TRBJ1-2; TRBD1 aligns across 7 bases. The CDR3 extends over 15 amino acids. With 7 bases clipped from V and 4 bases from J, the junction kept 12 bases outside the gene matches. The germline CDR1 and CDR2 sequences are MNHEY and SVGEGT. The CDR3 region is CASTFQDREVYGYTF. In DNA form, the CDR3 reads TGTGCCAGCACCTTCCAAGACAGGGAAGTCTATGGCTACACCTTC.

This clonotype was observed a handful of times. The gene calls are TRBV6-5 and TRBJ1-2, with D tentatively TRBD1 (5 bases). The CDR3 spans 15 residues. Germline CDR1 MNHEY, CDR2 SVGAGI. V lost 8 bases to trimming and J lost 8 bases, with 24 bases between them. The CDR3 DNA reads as TGTGCCAGCTCCGGCGGGGACTTCTCAGTAATCGGCTACACCTTC. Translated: CASSGGDFSVIGYTF.

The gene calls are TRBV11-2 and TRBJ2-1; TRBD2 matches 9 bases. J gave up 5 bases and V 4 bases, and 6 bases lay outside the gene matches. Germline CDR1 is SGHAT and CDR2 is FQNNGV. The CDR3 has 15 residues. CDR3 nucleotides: TGTGCCAGCAGCTCCCTAGCGGGGATCGACAATGAGCAGTTCTTC. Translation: CASSSLAGIDNEQFF. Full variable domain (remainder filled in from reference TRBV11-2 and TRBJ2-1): EAGVAQSPRYKIIEKRQSVAFWCNPISGHATLYWYQQILGQGPKLLIQFQNNGVVDDSQLPKDRFSAERLKGVDSTLKIQPAKLEDSAVYLCASSSLAGIDNEQFFGPGTRLTVL.

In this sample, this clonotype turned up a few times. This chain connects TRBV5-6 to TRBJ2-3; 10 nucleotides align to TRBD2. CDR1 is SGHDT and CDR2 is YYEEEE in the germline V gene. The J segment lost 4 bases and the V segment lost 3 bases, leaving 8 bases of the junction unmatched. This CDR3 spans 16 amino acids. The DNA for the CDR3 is TGTGCCAGCAGCTCACCTGCTAGCGGGAGTGCAGATACGCAGTATTTT. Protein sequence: CASSSPASGSADTQYF.

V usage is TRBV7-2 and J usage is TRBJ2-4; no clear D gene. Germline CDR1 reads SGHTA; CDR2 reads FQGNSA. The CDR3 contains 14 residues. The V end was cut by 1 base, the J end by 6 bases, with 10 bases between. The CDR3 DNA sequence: TGTGCCAGCAGCTTAGTTGAGGTCAGAAACATTCAGTACTTC. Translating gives CASSLVEVRNIQYF.

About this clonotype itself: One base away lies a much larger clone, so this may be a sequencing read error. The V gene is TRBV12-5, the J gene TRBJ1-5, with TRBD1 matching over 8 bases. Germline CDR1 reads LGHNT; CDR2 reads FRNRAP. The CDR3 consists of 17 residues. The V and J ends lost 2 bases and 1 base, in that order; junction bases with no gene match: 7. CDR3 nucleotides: TGTGCTAGTGGTTTGACCCGGACAGGGAACAGCAATCAGCCCCAGCATTTT. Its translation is CASGLTRTGNSNQPQHF. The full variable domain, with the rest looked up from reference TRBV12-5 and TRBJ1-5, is DARVTQTPRHKVTEMGQEVTMRCQPILGHNTVFWYRQTMMQGLELLAYFRNRAPLDDSGMPKDRFSAEMPDATLATLKIQPSEPRDSAVYFCASGLTRTGNSNQPQHFGDGTRLSIL.

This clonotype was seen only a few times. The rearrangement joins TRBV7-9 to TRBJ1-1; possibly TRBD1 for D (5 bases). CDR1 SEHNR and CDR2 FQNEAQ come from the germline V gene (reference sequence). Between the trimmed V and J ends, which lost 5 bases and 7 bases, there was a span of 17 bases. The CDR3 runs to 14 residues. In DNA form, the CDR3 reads TGTGCCAGCAGCCCTACCGGGACCGTGGTTGAAGCTTTCTTT. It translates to CASSPTGTVVEAFF.

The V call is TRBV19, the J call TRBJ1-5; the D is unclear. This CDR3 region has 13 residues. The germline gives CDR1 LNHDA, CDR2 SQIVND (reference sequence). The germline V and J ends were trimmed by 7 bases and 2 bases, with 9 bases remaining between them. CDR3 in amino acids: CASISGRNQPQHF. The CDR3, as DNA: TGTGCCAGTATTTCTGGGCGCAATCAGCCCCAGCATTTT.